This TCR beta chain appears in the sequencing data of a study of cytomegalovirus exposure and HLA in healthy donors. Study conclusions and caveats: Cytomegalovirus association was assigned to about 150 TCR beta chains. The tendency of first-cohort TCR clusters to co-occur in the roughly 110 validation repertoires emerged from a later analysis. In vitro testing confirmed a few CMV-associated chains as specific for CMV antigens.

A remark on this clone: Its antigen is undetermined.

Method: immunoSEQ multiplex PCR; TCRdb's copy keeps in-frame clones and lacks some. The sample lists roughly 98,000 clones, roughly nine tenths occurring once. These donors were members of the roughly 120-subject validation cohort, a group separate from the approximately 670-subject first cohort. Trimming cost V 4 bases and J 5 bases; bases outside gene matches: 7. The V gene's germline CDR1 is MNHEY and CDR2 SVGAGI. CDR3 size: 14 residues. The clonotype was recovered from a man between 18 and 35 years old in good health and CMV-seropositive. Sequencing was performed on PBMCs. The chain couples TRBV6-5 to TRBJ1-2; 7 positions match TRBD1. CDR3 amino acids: CASSWAGGRYGYTF. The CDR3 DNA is TGTGCCAGCAGTTGGGCAGGGGGGAGATATGGCTACACCTTC.